The clone carrying this TCR beta chain has a handful of counts. Its cognate antigen is unknown. The CDR3 covers 13 residues. V gave up 2 bases and J gave up 11 bases, with 11 bases separating them. CDR1 and CDR2 from the germline V gene are SGDLS and YYNGEE. 60 Vbeta and 13 Jbeta primers were used in PCR. Measured with immunoSEQ multiplex PCR; TCRdb has only the in-frame clones, and not every one. The sample holds some 71,000 clones; 70% are singletons and the top ten take 9.7%. This record belongs to a study of cytomegalovirus exposure and HLA in healthy donors. The study's findings and limits: Indistinguishable V segments, including TRBV6-2 and TRBV6-3, were excluded. In vitro work confirmed that three CMV-associated chains recognize CMV antigens. By HLA locus, TCR association rates varied in a later analysis, with DRB1 showing the most and HLA-C the fewest.

This receptor was obtained from a woman aged 45 to 65 in good health and CMV-seropositive. The chain couples TRBV9 to TRBJ1-6; tentatively, D is TRBD1 (6 bases). The source material was PBMCs. The CDR3 sequence: CASSVGQGPPLHF. CDR3 DNA sequence: TGTGCCAGCAGCGTTGGGCAGGGGCCACCCCTCCACTTT. Combining the CDR3 with reference TRBV9 and TRBJ1-6 gives the whole variable domain DSGVTQTPKHLITATGQRVTLRCSPRSGDLSVYWYQQSLDQGLQFLIQYYNGEERAKGNILERFSAQQFPDLHSELNLSSLELGDSALYFCASSVGQGPPLHFGNGTRLTVT.